This T cell receptor beta chain was observed in a study of monozygotic twins with inflammatory bowel disease. About this clonotype itself: The antigen is unknown.

General observations from the study: The authors could not tell different T cell subtypes apart.

TCRdb re-analyzed the 5' RACE reads; it lists each CDR3 protein once, without DNA. In total, the table holds roughly 160,000 distinct CDR3 sequences. The sequence came from a human donor with ulcerative colitis or Crohn's disease, or a healthy co-twin of an affected twin (not recorded which). Sequencing was carried out using blood.

This CDR3 reads CASSVFPVLTGGNEQYF. The rearrangement links TRBV9 to TRBJ2-7; there is no DNA to check the TCRdb D call of TRBD1. The CDR3 sequence is 17 residues long. Germline assignment: CDR1 SGDLS and CDR2 YYNGEE.